This T cell receptor beta chain was observed in a study of T cell responses to AZD1222 COVID-19 vaccine. This table comes from immunoSEQ multiplex PCR, and its TCRdb copy is limited to in-frame clones, with some not included. The table has around 150,000 clones, 80% to 95% seen once; the top ten hold about 2.3%. Germline CDR1 reads SQVTM; CDR2 reads ANQGSEA. V lost 6 bases, J lost 0 bases, and 4 bases stayed unmatched. This CDR3 has 14 amino acids. The gene calls are TRBV29-1 and TRBJ2-1; 8 nucleotides align to TRBD2. This specimen was peripheral blood, taken on day 0 of AZD1222 vaccination. This receptor was taken from an adult in good health. The CDR3, as DNA: TGCAGCGTACCCAGCGGGAGCTCCTACAATGAGCAGTTCTTC. This codes for CSVPSGSSYNEQFF.